The T cell receptor beta chain described here comes from a study of CD8 T cells in ankylosing spondylitis. TCRdb called the 5' RACE reads again in MiXCR, with one record for every CDR3 protein. The sample includes under 200,000 distinct CDR3 sequences, roughly 12% of them seen just once. This clonotype showed up many times. The J segment lost 2 bases and the V segment lost 4 bases, leaving 2 bases of the junction unmatched. The CDR3 sequence is 16 residues long. Per the germline V gene, CDR1 is MNHEY and CDR2 is SVGAGI. This sequence joins TRBV6-5 and TRBJ2-6; TRBD2 aligns across 10 bases. The clonotype comes from a male donor with ankylosing spondylitis or in good health (not recorded which). Sequenced: blood, either unsorted or a sorted T cell fraction (not recorded which). The CDR3 loop reads CASSSGLAAGANVLTF. CDR3 in DNA: TGTGCCAGCAGTTCAGGACTAGCGGCTGGGGCCAACGTCCTGACTTTC.